The 32 T cell receptor beta chains below come from one sample, sequenced in a study of STAT5B mutations in CD4+ large granular lymphocyte leukemia. Clones were read by immunoSEQ multiplex PCR, and TCRdb kept only the in-frame ones, dropping some. The sample records some 32,000 clones, 65% to 75% being singletons. Sequenced: CD4+ T cells from blood buffy coats. These receptor sequences come from a human donor in good health.

The CDR3 nucleotides are TGCGCCAGCAGCGAACAGGGTACTAAACTTAGGGTAGGTGAAAAACTGTTTTTT. It specifies CASSEQGTKLRVGEKLFF. V and J are TRBV5-1 and TRBJ1-4; D is possibly TRBD1 (6 bases). CDR1 is SGHRS and CDR2 is YFSETQ in the germline V gene. The CDR3 covers 18 residues. V was cut by 4 bases and J by 7 bases, with 26 bases left in between.

The chain recombines TRBV10-1 with TRBJ1-1; the match to TRBD1 covers 11 bases. V lost 8 bases and J lost 5; bases outside the gene matches: 4. CDR1 is WNHNN, CDR2 SYGVQD, per germline (reference sequence). The CDR3 is made up of 13 amino acids. CDR3 region: CASGGQGGTEAFF. The CDR3 bases are TGCGCCAGCGGGGGACAGGGGGGAACTGAAGCTTTCTTT.

This clone turned up a few times. The chain employs TRBV7-2 and TRBJ2-3; the D is unclear. The V end lost 5 bases, the J end lost 1 base, and 13 bases lay between the germline ends. The CDR3 length is 15 residues. Germline V CDR1 and CDR2: SGHTA, FQGNSA. The CDR3 DNA sequence: TGTGCCAGCAGCAACCTAGGCCGAGGCACAGATACGCAGTATTTT. Translated, it gives CASSNLGRGTDTQYF. The whole variable domain, filled in from reference TRBV7-2 and TRBJ2-3, reads GAGVSQSPSNKVTEKGKDVELRCDPISGHTALYWYRQSLGQGLEFLIYFQGNSAPDKSGLPSDRFSAERTGGSVSTLTIQRTQQEDSAVYLCASSNLGRGTDTQYFGPGTRLTVL.

This clone showed up just once. This rearrangement joins TRBV7-2 to TRBJ2-3; 14 nucleotides align to TRBD2. V lost 5 bases to trimming and J lost 4 bases; unmatched junction nucleotides: 8. The CDR3 length is 17 residues. Germline CDR1 and CDR2: SGHTA and FQGNSA. The CDR3 nucleotides read TGTGCCAGCAGCGTCGGGACTAGCGGGAGTGGGGCAGATACGCAGTATTTT. It translates to CASSVGTSGSGADTQYF.

This chain links TRBV4-3 with TRBJ2-5; 10 positions match TRBD1. The CDR3 contains 14 residues. Germline-derived CDR1 and CDR2 are LGHNA and YSLEER. The ends lost 2 bases at V and 7 bases at J; junction bases unmatched: 4. The DNA of the CDR3 is TGCGCCAGCAGCCAATCTGGACAGGGGGGGACCCAGTACTTC. The encoded protein is CASSQSGQGGTQYF.

The chain has TRBV27 and TRBJ2-2; D unclear. Germline V lookup: CDR1 MNHEY, CDR2 SMNVEV (reference sequence). The CDR3 consists of 14 residues. Trimming cost V 2 bases and J 1 base, with 5 bases left between them. The CDR3 here is CASSLGRNTGELFF. The CDR3 DNA follows: TGTGCCAGCAGTTTAGGGCGGAACACCGGGGAGCTGTTTTTT.

This clone was seen once. The V gene is TRBV5-5, the J gene TRBJ1-6, with 7 bases that match TRBD1. This CDR3 region has 14 residues. V lost 3 bases to trimming and J lost 6 bases; unmatched junction nucleotides: 3. The germline V gene encodes CDR1 SGHKS and CDR2 YYEKEE (reference sequence). CDR3 protein: CASSSGTVNSPLHF. DNA of the CDR3: TGTGCCAGCAGCTCCGGGACAGTTAATTCACCCCTCCACTTT.

The chain has TRBV2 and TRBJ2-2; TRBD2 matches 11 bases. The CDR3 is made up of 15 amino acids. Per germline, CDR1 SNHLY and CDR2 FYNNEI. V was pared by 7 bases and J by 3 bases, with 4 bases of the junction left unmatched. The CDR3 is CASISLAGDTGELFF. DNA of the CDR3: TGTGCCAGCATCTCACTAGCGGGGGACACCGGGGAGCTGTTTTTT.

This chain uses TRBV2 with TRBJ1-2, with D maybe TRBD1 (5 bases). V gave up 0 bases and J gave up 6 bases, with 14 bases separating them. Germline values: CDR1 SNHLY, CDR2 FYNNEI. This CDR3 has 15 amino acids. The DNA of the CDR3 is TGTGCCAGCAGTGAAGCCCGGGGGGGTTCCAATGGCTACACCTTC. This gives the protein CASSEARGGSNGYTF.

This clone was recorded once. This chain joins TRBV7-2 and TRBJ2-7, with 7 nucleotides matching TRBD1. The V gene end was trimmed by 6 bases and the J gene end by 0 bases; junction bases not matched to a gene: 8. Germline V lookup: CDR1 SGHTA, CDR2 FQGNSA. The CDR3 has 15 residues. The CDR3 nucleotides are TGTGCCAGCAGTTCCGGGACAGCCTTCTCCTACGAGCAGTACTTC. It is translated as CASSSGTAFSYEQYF.

This clone has just a few counts. This chain connects TRBV7-2 to TRBJ2-2; 7 bases line up with TRBD2. The CDR3 contains 15 residues. The germline V gene has CDR1 SGHTA and CDR2 FQGNSA. Trimming took 5 bases from V and 6 from J; bases not matched to a gene: 9. CDR3 sequence (DNA): TGTGCCAGCAGCCCCGGACTAGTTAAGGCCGGGGAGCTGTTTTTT. Translated, it gives CASSPGLVKAGELFF.

The chain employs TRBV28 and TRBJ2-1, with 8 bases aligning to TRBD2. Germline-derived CDR1 and CDR2 are MDHEN and SYDVKM. With V trimmed by 4 bases and J by 0 bases, 5 bases remained unmatched. This CDR3 contains 16 residues. The chain's CDR3 is CASSSLAGSSYNEQFF. CDR3 nucleotides: TGTGCCAGCAGTTCCTTAGCGGGGAGCTCCTACAATGAGCAGTTCTTC.

This chain links TRBV6-5 with TRBJ2-1; 7 positions match TRBD2. CDR1 and CDR2 from the germline V gene are MNHEY and SVGAGI. V shed 4 bases, J shed 7 bases, and the junction held 10 bases outside the gene matches. This CDR3 contains 15 residues. The CDR3 DNA follows: TGTGCCAGCAGTTCTCTAGCGGAGTTTACTAATGAGCAGTTCTTC. Its translation is CASSSLAEFTNEQFF.

CDR3 nucleotide sequence: TGTGCCAGCAGTTACGCCGGGACTAGCGGGCAAGAGACCCAGTACTTC. This sequence encodes CASSYAGTSGQETQYF. This chain uses TRBV6-6 with TRBJ2-5; 12 nucleotides align to TRBD2. Per the germline V gene, CDR1 is MNHNY and CDR2 is SVGAGI (reference sequence). V shed 2 bases and J 2 bases; nucleotides not matched to a gene: 3. The CDR3 loop spans 16 amino acids.

The rearrangement uses TRBV5-6 and TRBJ1-2; TRBD1 is a possible D gene (5 bases). The germline gives CDR1 SGHDT, CDR2 YYEEEE. CDR3 length equals 15 residues. V lost 0 bases and J lost 0, with 9 bases in between. The CDR3 DNA follows: TGTGCCAGCAGCTTGGCCTTACAGGCTAACTATGGCTACACCTTC. This codes for CASSLALQANYGYTF.

J is TRBJ1-1 and V is TRBV7-8, with 9 positions matching TRBD1. CDR3 length: 14 residues. J gave up 2 bases and V 7 bases, and 5 bases lay outside the gene matches. CDR1 is SGHVS and CDR2 is FQNEAQ in the germline V gene. The CDR3 sequence is CASTWDRENTEAFF. DNA for the CDR3: TGTGCCAGCACCTGGGACAGGGAAAACACTGAAGCTTTCTTT.

The J gene is TRBJ2-5, the V gene TRBV2, with D perhaps being TRBD1 or TRBD2 (5 bases each). Per the germline V gene, CDR1 is SNHLY and CDR2 is FYNNEI. The CDR3 extends over 15 amino acids. V lost 8 bases and J 1 base, leaving 17 bases between the germline ends. For the CDR3, the DNA is TGTGCCAGCGAAGGACGGGACGGTATCCAAGAGACCCAGTACTTC. It codes for CASEGRDGIQETQYF.

J is TRBJ1-6 and V is TRBV6-6; D might be TRBD1 (6 bases). Germline CDR1 MNHNY, CDR2 SVGAGI (reference sequence). The V and J ends lost 5 bases and 1 base respectively, with 9 bases between them. The CDR3 is made up of 15 amino acids. As DNA, the CDR3 is TGTGCCAGCAGTAGTGGACAGTCCTATAATTCACCCCTCCACTTT. Translation: CASSSGQSYNSPLHF.

The chain's CDR3 is CASSVDRGTDTQYF. As DNA, the CDR3 is TGTGCCAGCAGTGTGGACAGGGGGACAGATACGCAGTATTTT. V gene TRBV6-1 combines with J gene TRBJ2-3, with 10 bases that match TRBD1. CDR1 is MNHNS and CDR2 is SASEGT in the germline V gene. V trimming: 4 bases; J trimming: 3 bases; junction bases outside the gene matches: 1. The CDR3 contains 14 residues.

The rearrangement uses TRBV27 and TRBJ1-6, with D possibly being TRBD1 (5 bases). Trimming stripped 6 bases from V and 0 bases from J, with 9 bases between. This CDR3 comprises 15 residues. Germline CDR1 reads MNHEY; CDR2 reads SMNVEV (reference sequence). This CDR3 is CASSKGSSYNSPLHF. The DNA for the CDR3 is TGTGCCAGCAGCAAGGGGAGCTCCTATAATTCACCCCTCCACTTT.

V usage is TRBV6-5 and J usage is TRBJ2-1; D gene uncertain. This CDR3 has 15 residues. CDR1 is MNHEY, CDR2 SVGAGI, per germline. V lost 0 bases and J 7 bases, leaving 13 bases between the germline ends. The CDR3 is CASSYSWTLGNEQFF. The CDR3 DNA reads TGTGCCAGCAGTTACTCTTGGACCCTAGGGAATGAGCAGTTCTTC.

CDR3 amino acids: CANLINPQGGGYGYTF. Here the CDR3 DNA reads TGTGCCAACCTGATAAACCCACAGGGGGGAGGCTATGGCTACACCTTC. The V gene is TRBV28, the J gene TRBJ1-2, with 8 bases identical to TRBD1. Germline trimming cut 10 bases from V and 4 bases from J; bases unmatched to any gene: 17. Germline assignment: CDR1 MDHEN and CDR2 SYDVKM. This CDR3 region has 16 residues.

The chain recombines TRBV5-5 with TRBJ1-1; tentative D call: TRBD1 (5 bases). Trimming stripped 0 bases from V and 0 bases from J, with 9 bases between. This CDR3 has 15 residues. CDR1 and CDR2 (germline): SGHKS, YYEKEE (reference sequence). The CDR3 DNA sequence: TGTGCCAGCAGCTTGGAGGCAGGGCTGAACACTGAAGCTTTCTTT. Residues: CASSLEAGLNTEAFF.

The chain employs TRBV19 and TRBJ2-7; a possible D gene is TRBD2 (6 bases). Per germline, CDR1 LNHDA and CDR2 SQIVND (reference sequence). The CDR3 runs 12 residues. The V and J ends lost 10 bases and 5 bases respectively, with 15 bases between them. The CDR3 loop is CATLGRSNEQYF. CDR3 nucleotides: TGTGCCACCCTGGGGAGGTCCAACGAGCAGTACTTC.

This chain links TRBV2 with TRBJ2-7; no clear D gene. This CDR3 spans 13 amino acids. Germline V gene data show CDR1 as SNHLY and CDR2 as FYNNEI. The V gene lost 10 bases and the J gene lost 7 bases, with 20 bases spanning the gap. CDR3 nucleotide sequence: TGTGCCACCATGCCCGGTCCTCGAAGGGAGCAGTACTTC. It translates to CATMPGPRREQYF.

This clone was detected only a few times. V is TRBV7-2 and J is TRBJ1-5; TRBD1 aligns across 7 bases. Losses at the gene ends were 4 bases for V and 4 bases for J; bases not matched to a gene: 4. There are 14 residues in the CDR3. Germline-derived CDR1 and CDR2 are SGHTA and FQGNSA. This chain's CDR3 is CASSSNRGNQPQHF. CDR3 bases: TGTGCCAGCAGCTCCAACAGGGGAAATCAGCCCCAGCATTTT.

The chain couples TRBV7-2 to TRBJ2-5; TRBD1 agrees at 8 bases. Germline V gene lookup returns CDR1 SGHTA and CDR2 FQGNSA. After removal of 8 bases from V and 5 bases from J, the junction contained 7 bases not matched to a gene. The CDR3 runs 13 residues. DNA for the CDR3: TGTGCCAGCGCCAGGGGGCGTTTGGAGACCCAGTACTTC. This translates into CASARGRLETQYF.

The genes are TRBV6-1 and TRBJ2-5; either TRBD1 or TRBD2 may fit D (5 bases each). Trimming left V 1 base short and J 5 bases short, with 14 bases between. The CDR3 covers 15 residues. Germline CDR1 MNHNS, CDR2 SASEGT. This chain's CDR3 is CASSEGGKGAETQYF. Here the CDR3 DNA reads TGTGCCAGCAGTGAAGGGGGGAAGGGTGCTGAGACCCAGTACTTC.

The chain couples TRBV10-2 to TRBJ2-2, with D tentatively TRBD2 (6 bases). Looked up from germline, CDR1 is WSHSY and CDR2 is SAAADI. This CDR3 has 18 residues. Trimming took 1 base from V and 5 from J, leaving 20 bases between them. The CDR3 DNA reads TGCGCCAGCAGTGAGTGGTGGATGTCGGGAGAGGGGACCGGGGAGCTGTTTTTT. Its translation: CASSEWWMSGEGTGELFF.

The chain couples TRBV27 to TRBJ2-7; TRBD2 is a possible D gene (5 bases). Trimming took off 10 bases at V and 5 bases at J, with 21 bases between the two ends. The CDR3 runs 14 residues. The germline V gene has CDR1 MNHEY and CDR2 SMNVEV (reference sequence). DNA for the CDR3: TGTGCCACCCAACGCACGGGGAGAGCCCACGAGCAGTACTTC. Protein sequence: CATQRTGRAHEQYF.

The rearrangement uses TRBV9 and TRBJ1-1; the D gene is possibly TRBD1 (6 bases). The V gene lost 2 bases and the J gene lost 1 base, with 12 bases spanning the gap. The CDR3 runs to 15 residues. The germline V gene has CDR1 SGDLS and CDR2 YYNGEE. The CDR3 DNA sequence: TGTGCCAGCAGCGTCAAACCGGGGGCGAACACTGAAGCTTTCTTT. This translates into CASSVKPGANTEAFF.

The gene calls are TRBV19 and TRBJ1-2; D is unclear. The CDR3 has 13 amino acids. Per the germline V gene, CDR1 is LNHDA and CDR2 is SQIVND (reference sequence). Trimming removed 5 bases from V and 8 bases from J, with 15 bases in between. CDR3: CASSSDRAIGYTF. CDR3 bases: TGTGCCAGTAGTTCAGACCGGGCTATCGGCTACACCTTC. The full variable domain, in which reference TRBV19 and TRBJ1-2 provide the parts outside the CDR3, is DGGITQSPKYLFRKEGQNVTLSCEQNLNHDAMYWYRQDPGQGLRLIYYSQIVNDFQKGDIAEGYSVSREKKESFPLTVTSAQKNPTAFYLCASSSDRAIGYTFGSGTRLTVV.